The 29 T cell receptor beta chains given below trace back to one sample, sequenced in a study of human T cells and chemical hapten exposure. Indicated time point: patch test 3, about 24 weeks after DPC sensitization. Treatment denoted: therapeutic diphenylcyclopropenone sensitization with weekly scalp DPC. One entry per CDR3 protein results from TCRdb running MiXCR on the RACE reads. The sample has 82,000 or so distinct CDR3 sequences, 13% seen once; the top ten hold about 5.7%. The specimen comprised whole blood, sampled in connection with sensitization to the hapten diphenylcyclopropenone (DPC). The receptors were sampled from a woman between 45 and 60 years old with alopecia areata. Some clones in this sample may be carry-over from other donors' samples.

The J gene is TRBJ2-5, the V gene TRBV20-1, with D possibly being TRBD2 (6 bases). Per the germline V gene, CDR1 is DFQATT and CDR2 is SNEGSKA (reference sequence). This CDR3 has 16 residues. V shed 4 bases and J shed 4 bases, with 22 bases lying between them. CDR3 residues: CSAIFWGAGRGETQYF. CDR3 DNA sequence: TGCAGTGCTATATTCTGGGGCGCCGGGCGGGGAGAGACCCAGTACTTC.

This clonotype was counted only a few times. J is TRBJ2-1 and V is TRBV7-6; 7 bases agree with TRBD2. Trimming removed 5 bases from V and 7 bases from J; junction bases left unmatched: 14. The germline V gene has CDR1 SGHVS and CDR2 FNYEAQ. The CDR3 sequence is 16 residues long. The CDR3 DNA reads as TGTGCCAGCAGCCCTCTATGGACTAGAGGGTCGAATGAGCAGTTCTTC. The encoded protein is CASSPLWTRGSNEQFF.

This clonotype was counted many times. DNA of the CDR3: TGTGCCTGGAGTGGGCTAGCGGGTCACGCAACAGATACGCAGTATTTT. Translation: CAWSGLAGHATDTQYF. The rearrangement uses TRBV30 and TRBJ2-3; 8 bases map to TRBD2. CDR1 is GTSNPN and CDR2 is SVGIG in the germline V gene (reference sequence). CDR3 length equals 16 residues. The J segment lost 3 bases and the V segment lost 1 base, leaving 9 bases of the junction unmatched.

This clonotype has ten or more counts. This chain joins TRBV11-1 and TRBJ2-1; 11 bases map to TRBD2. The germline gives CDR1 SGHAT, CDR2 FQDESV (reference sequence). Losses at the gene ends were 5 bases for V and 1 base for J; bases not matched to a gene: 22. The CDR3 covers 22 residues. The CDR3 spells CASSLTTSGNDGRRASYNEQFF. In DNA, the CDR3 is TGTGCCAGCAGCCTAACGACTAGCGGGAACGACGGGAGGAGGGCTTCCTACAATGAGCAGTTCTTC.

The gene calls are TRBV20-1 and TRBJ2-1; the match to TRBD2 covers 8 bases. This CDR3 has 15 residues. Per the germline V gene, CDR1 is DFQATT and CDR2 is SNEGSKA (reference sequence). V trimming: 4 bases; J trimming: 3 bases; junction bases outside the gene matches: 8. This CDR3 reads CSAKGLAEIYNEQFF. In DNA, the CDR3 is TGCAGTGCTAAAGGACTAGCCGAAATCTACAATGAGCAGTTCTTC.

This clonotype has ten or more counts. The J gene is TRBJ2-7, the V gene TRBV7-6; D might be TRBD1 (7 bases). Germline loops: CDR1 SGHVS, CDR2 FNYEAQ. CDR3 length equals 16 residues. V was trimmed by 5 bases and J by 3 bases, leaving 20 bases between them. CDR3 sequence: CASSRIGGGPIYEQYF. CDR3 coding DNA: TGTGCCAGCAGCAGGATAGGAGGGGGCCCGATCTACGAGCAGTACTTC.

This clonotype was seen more than once but under ten times. The chain couples TRBV29-1 to TRBJ2-5; 7 bases agree with TRBD2. The CDR3 contains 13 residues. Germline CDR1 reads SQVTM; CDR2 reads ANQGSEA. V lost 6 bases, J lost 1 base, and 5 bases stayed unmatched. CDR3 in DNA: TGCAGCGTGGCGGGAGCCTCCCAAGAGACCCAGTACTTC. This gives the protein CSVAGASQETQYF. The entire variable domain, with the rest obtained from reference TRBV29-1 and TRBJ2-5, is as follows: SAVISQKPSRDICQRGTSLTIQCQVDSQVTMMFWYRQQPGQSLTLIATANQGSEATYESGFVIDKFPISRPNLTFSTLTVSNMSPEDSSIYLCSVAGASQETQYFGPGTRLLVL.

The CDR3 DNA follows: TGTGCCAGCAGCTCGGTTGCGGGCTTGGGAAACACCATATATTTT. It yields the protein CASSSVAGLGNTIYF. The chain employs TRBV7-8 and TRBJ1-3; D unresolved. Deletions cut 4 bases from V and 4 bases from J, with 14 bases between. The CDR3 is 15 amino acids. CDR1 is SGHVS and CDR2 is FQNEAQ in the germline V gene.

This chain links TRBV5-1 with TRBJ2-1; D tentatively fits TRBD1 or TRBD2 (5 bases each). The CDR3 has 15 amino acids. The V gene lost 4 bases and the J gene lost 0 bases, with 11 bases spanning the gap. The germline V gene has CDR1 SGHRS and CDR2 YFSETQ. Written as DNA, the CDR3 is TGCGCCAGCAGCAAGGGACGGGGCTCCTACAATGAGCAGTTCTTC. This sequence encodes CASSKGRGSYNEQFF.

This clonotype showed up many times. The V and J genes are TRBV29-1 and TRBJ2-5; D ambiguous. Trimming stripped 4 bases from V and 4 bases from J, with 4 bases between. The CDR3 sequence is 10 residues long. From germline, CDR1 is SQVTM and CDR2 ANQGSEA. The CDR3 sequence is CSVGLETQYF. The CDR3 nucleotides read TGCAGCGTTGGTTTAGAGACCCAGTACTTC.

This clonotype was seen a handful of times. The genes are TRBV20-1 and TRBJ2-3; D is perhaps TRBD1 (6 bases). V lost 6 bases, J lost 2 bases, and 18 bases lay in between. The CDR3 covers 15 residues. The germline V gene has CDR1 DFQATT and CDR2 SNEGSKA (reference sequence). The CDR3 bases are TGCAGTGCAGACTATAGGGGGACCCTCACAGATACGCAGTATTTT. As protein: CSADYRGTLTDTQYF.

This clonotype was detected only a few times. The rearrangement joins TRBV2 to TRBJ1-3; possible D gene TRBD1, 6 bases. V gave up 4 bases and J gave up 3 bases, with 16 bases separating them. The CDR3 spans 16 residues. In germline, CDR1 is SNHLY, CDR2 FYNNEI. The CDR3 loop reads CASSAEQGSIGNTIYF. As DNA, the CDR3 is TGTGCCAGCAGTGCCGAACAGGGTAGTATTGGAAACACCATATATTTT.

The sample holds a few counts of this clonotype. The V gene is TRBV20-1, the J gene TRBJ2-3; D is undetermined. Deletions cut 6 bases from V and 2 bases from J, with 9 bases between. This CDR3 is 12 amino acids long. CDR1 and CDR2 (germline): DFQATT, SNEGSKA (reference sequence). The CDR3 is CSAADPTDTQYF. The CDR3, as DNA: TGCAGTGCCGCCGACCCCACAGATACGCAGTATTTT.

The chain recombines TRBV29-1 with TRBJ2-7; D gene unclear. V lost 6 bases and J 2 bases, leaving 11 bases between the germline ends. Germline CDR1 is SQVTM and CDR2 is ANQGSEA. This CDR3 comprises 12 residues. The CDR3, as DNA: TGCAGCGTCACTGACAACACCTACGAGCAGTACTTC. Amino acids: CSVTDNTYEQYF.

This clonotype came up many times. The J gene is TRBJ2-7, the V gene TRBV7-6; 16 bases align to TRBD2. Trimming cost V 4 bases and J 5 bases; bases outside gene matches: 17. CDR1 is SGHVS and CDR2 is FNYEAQ in the germline V gene. This CDR3 region has 20 residues. The CDR3 DNA follows: TGTGCCAGCAGCTCACCCGGGACTAGCGGGAGGGCCCTCCCCTTGGACGAGCAGTACTTC. Protein product: CASSSPGTSGRALPLDEQYF.

This clonotype was detected many times. This chain connects TRBV12-3 or TRBV12-4 to TRBJ2-1; D remains ambiguous. V was trimmed by 5 bases and J by 7 bases, leaving 6 bases between them. The CDR3 is 11 residues long. Here the CDR3 reads CASSQSNEQFF. CDR3 DNA sequence: TGTGCCAGCAGTCAGAGTAATGAGCAGTTCTTC.

The chain carries TRBV12-3 or TRBV12-4 and TRBJ2-1, with D unresolved. The CDR3 is made up of 14 amino acids. V was clipped by 2 bases and J by 7 bases, with 12 bases between them. Here the CDR3 reads CASSLSVKWNEQFF. CDR3 nucleotides: TGTGCCAGCAGTTTAAGTGTTAAGTGGAATGAGCAGTTCTTC.

This clonotype was detected ten times or more. This chain links TRBV18 with TRBJ1-1; tentative D call: TRBD1 (5 bases). Germline V gene data show CDR1 as KGHSH and CDR2 as LQKENI. V lost 3 bases and J lost 4, with 9 bases in between. The length of the CDR3 is 13 residues. The CDR3 DNA reads TGTGCCAGCTCACCGGGGCCCCGCACTGAAGCTTTCTTT. Protein product: CASSPGPRTEAFF.

This clonotype was seen more than once but under ten times. The chain carries TRBV21-1 and TRBJ1-1. TRBV21-1 has pseudogene status. The length of the CDR3 is 13 residues. The CDR3 DNA is TGTGCCAGCAGCAAATTCCAGGATTCTGAAGCTTTCTTT. Protein product: CASSKFQDSEAFF.

The table lists this clonotype with a few counts. The chain uses TRBV28 and TRBJ2-5; the D gene is possibly TRBD1 (6 bases). Germline V gives CDR1 MDHEN, CDR2 SYDVKM. There are 14 residues in the CDR3. The germline V and J ends were trimmed by 3 bases and 3 bases, with 11 bases remaining between them. The CDR3 loop is CASSLITGKETQYF. For the CDR3, the DNA is TGTGCCAGCAGTTTGATAACAGGGAAAGAGACCCAGTACTTC.

This clonotype has just a few counts. This rearrangement joins TRBV5-5 to TRBJ1-3; 7 positions agree with TRBD1. Germline-derived CDR1 and CDR2 are SGHKS and YYEKEE (reference sequence). The junction had 6 bases not matched to a gene; V was cut back by 0 bases and J by 0 bases. This CDR3 has 17 amino acids. The CDR3 DNA reads as TGTGCCAGCAGCTTGGGGACAGGTCAAATCTCTGGAAACACCATATATTTT. This gives the protein CASSLGTGQISGNTIYF.

This clonotype was recorded a few times. The chain couples TRBV6-6 to TRBJ1-2; D not certain. CDR3 size: 9 residues. Trimming cost V 5 bases and J 11 bases, with 6 bases left between them. Germline V gives CDR1 MNHNY, CDR2 SVGAGI (reference sequence). CDR3 sequence: CASSSPYTF. The CDR3 nucleotides are TGTGCCAGCAGTAGCCCTTACACCTTC.

Remarks on this clonotype: A much larger clone sits a single nucleotide away, making a read error possible. The gene calls are TRBV25-1 and TRBJ2-1, with D perhaps matching TRBD1 (6 bases). This CDR3 spans 14 amino acids. Germline-derived CDR1 and CDR2 are MGHDK and SYGVNS. CDR3 residues: CSSKEAGERHEQFF. Here the CDR3 DNA reads TGTTCCAGCAAGGAGGCAGGGGAAAGGCATGAGCAGTTCTTC.

This clonotype was recorded a few times. The rearrangement uses TRBV20-1 and TRBJ2-7; TRBD2 might be the D (6 bases). The germline gives CDR1 DFQATT, CDR2 SNEGSKA (reference sequence). This CDR3 spans 13 amino acids. The V gene lost 2 bases and the J gene lost 3 bases, with 11 bases spanning the gap. CDR3 in amino acids: CSARSRRDYEQYF. CDR3 DNA: TGCAGTGCTAGAAGTCGGCGGGACTACGAGCAGTACTTC.

This clonotype appeared many times. J is TRBJ2-1 and V is TRBV20-1; D is ambiguous. Per the germline V gene, CDR1 is DFQATT and CDR2 is SNEGSKA (reference sequence). This CDR3 is built from 12 residues. Trimming shortened V by 3 bases and J by 9 bases, and 12 bases separated the two germline ends. The CDR3 nucleotides are TGCAGTGCTAGTAGAAGCGACGGTGAGCAGTTCTTC. Translated, it gives CSASRSDGEQFF.

The genes are TRBV21-1 and TRBJ1-5; TRBD1, the table's D call, lacks a check against the DNA. TRBV21-1 is a pseudogene segment. The length of the CDR3 is 19 residues. In DNA, the CDR3 is TGTGCCAGCAGCAAAGGAGGGGGAAATCCGGGACCCCGCAATCAGCCCCAGCATTTT. Encoded protein: CASSKGGGNPGPRNQPQHF.

This sequence joins TRBV29-1 and TRBJ1-1; 7 positions agree with TRBD1. J gave up 3 bases and V 4 bases, and 5 bases lay outside the gene matches. The germline gives CDR1 SQVTM, CDR2 ANQGSEA. The length of the CDR3 is 13 residues. Written as DNA, the CDR3 is TGCAGCGTTGTGCACCAGGGGGACACTGAAGCTTTCTTT. This codes for CSVVHQGDTEAFF.

The chain has TRBV11-2 and TRBJ2-1; D might be TRBD2 (5 bases). The CDR3 loop spans 13 amino acids. V lost 3 bases and J lost 9, with 12 bases in between. CDR1 SGHAT and CDR2 FQNNGV come from the germline V gene. This CDR3 reads CASSFPPRGEQFF. CDR3 nucleotide sequence: TGTGCCAGCAGCTTTCCCCCCCGGGGTGAGCAGTTCTTC.

On this clonotype: One base away lies a much larger clone, so this may be a sequencing read error. V gene TRBV10-1 combines with J gene TRBJ1-3, with D tentatively TRBD1 (6 bases). The CDR3 runs 16 residues. V shed 0 bases and J shed 2 bases, with 11 bases lying between them. Germline V gives CDR1 WNHNN, CDR2 SYGVQD (reference sequence). The CDR3 DNA follows: TGCGCCAGCAGTGAGTCCTCGGGGGCGACTGGAAACACCATATATTTT. This encodes CASSESSGATGNTIYF.